This is a list of T cell receptor beta chains from one sample in a study of neurological immune-mediated disorders. TCRdb redid the calling of the 5' RACE reads with MiXCR, one entry per CDR3 protein. Of 85,000 to 110,000 distinct CDR3 sequences listed, approximately 10% are singletons. The sample was PBMCs. Source of these receptors: a female donor with HTLV-1-associated myelopathy (HAM/TSP). Both conserved end residues are part of each CDR3. The D gene is left open where the match is weak. Part of the rows lack a size; the others show once, few, many or a class for expanded clones.

J: TRBJ2-5
size: few
D: TRBD2
V: TRBV6-5
CDR3: CASSRTSGYQETQYF
DNA: TGTGCCAGCAGCCGGACTAGCGGGTACCAAGAGACCCAGTACTTC

J: TRBJ2-3
size: many
D: TRBD1
V: TRBV7-9
CDR3: CASRSGTASTDTQYF
DNA: TGTGCCAGCAGATCCGGGACAGCCAGCACAGATACGCAGTATTTT

J: TRBJ2-2
size: many
D: .
V: TRBV9
CDR3: CASSSVPQNTGELFF
DNA: TGTGCCAGCAGCTCAGTCCCCCAGAACACCGGGGAGCTGTTTTTT

J: TRBJ2-7
size: many
D: .
V: TRBV7-9
CDR3: CASSLGTGPSREQYF
DNA: TGTGCCAGCAGCCTCGGGACCGGTCCGTCTCGGGAGCAGTACTTC

J: TRBJ2-5
size: many
D: TRBD1
V: TRBV20-1
CDR3: CSARAHPGTARRETQYF
DNA: TGCAGTGCTAGGGCTCACCCCGGGACAGCAAGGCGAGAGACCCAGTACTTC

J: TRBJ2-3
size: many
D: .
V: TRBV3-1
CDR3: CASSQGTADTQYF
DNA: TGTGCCAGCAGCCAAGGGACCGCAGATACGCAGTATTTT

J: TRBJ2-7
size: many
D: TRBD1
V: TRBV6-2/TRBV6-3
CDR3: CASTPDRGIYEQYF
DNA: TGTGCCAGCACCCCCGACAGGGGCATCTACGAGCAGTACTTC

J: TRBJ2-3
size: many
D: TRBD2
V: TRBV29-1
CDR3: CSVELGGGDTQYF
DNA: TGCAGCGTTGAGTTGGGGGGGGGAGATACGCAGTATTTT

J: TRBJ2-1
size: once
D: .
V: TRBV9
CDR3: CASSEGQGDEQFF
DNA: TGTGCCAGCAGCGAAGGCCAGGGCGATGAGCAGTTCTTC

J: TRBJ2-3
size: many
D: .
V: TRBV24-1
CDR3: CATGGPSTDTQYF
DNA: TGTGCCACCGGGGGACCAAGCACAGATACGCAGTATTTT

J: TRBJ1-3
size: few
D: .
V: TRBV3-1
CDR3: CASSQSGNTIYF
DNA: TGTGCCAGCAGCCAATCCGGAAACACCATATATTTT

J: TRBJ1-1
size: many
D: TRBD1
V: TRBV29-1
CDR3: CSGKGQGGTEAFF
DNA: TGCAGCGGGAAGGGACAGGGGGGCACTGAAGCTTTCTTT

J: TRBJ2-7
size: .
D: .
V: TRBV19
CDR3: CASGARPHEQYF
DNA: TGTGCCAGTGGTGCCAGGCCCCACGAGCAGTACTTC

J: TRBJ2-1
size: few
D: .
V: TRBV3-1
CDR3: CASSQELEFREQFF
DNA: TGTGCCAGCAGCCAAGAACTAGAGTTTCGTGAGCAGTTCTTC

J: TRBJ1-5
size: .
D: .
V: TRBV12-3/TRBV12-4
CDR3: CASSLAGKEPQHF
DNA: TGTGCCAGCAGTTTGGCAGGAAAGGAGCCCCAGCATTTT

J: TRBJ1-6
size: few
D: .
V: TRBV7-2
CDR3: CASSLPRVRVNSPLHF
DNA: TGTGCCAGCAGCTTACCGCGCGTAAGGGTTAATTCACCCCTCCACTTT